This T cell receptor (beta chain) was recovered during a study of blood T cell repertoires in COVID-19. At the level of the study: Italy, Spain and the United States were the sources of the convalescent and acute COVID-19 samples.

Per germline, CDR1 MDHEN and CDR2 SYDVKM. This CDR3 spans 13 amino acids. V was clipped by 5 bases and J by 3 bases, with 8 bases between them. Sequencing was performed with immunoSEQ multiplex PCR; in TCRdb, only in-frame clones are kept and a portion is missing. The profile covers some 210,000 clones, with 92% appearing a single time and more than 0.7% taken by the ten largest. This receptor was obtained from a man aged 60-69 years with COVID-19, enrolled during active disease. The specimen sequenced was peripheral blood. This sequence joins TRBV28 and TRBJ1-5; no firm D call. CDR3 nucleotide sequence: TGTGCCAGCAGTCGACAAATCAATCAGCCCCAGCATTTT. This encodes CASSRQINQPQHF.